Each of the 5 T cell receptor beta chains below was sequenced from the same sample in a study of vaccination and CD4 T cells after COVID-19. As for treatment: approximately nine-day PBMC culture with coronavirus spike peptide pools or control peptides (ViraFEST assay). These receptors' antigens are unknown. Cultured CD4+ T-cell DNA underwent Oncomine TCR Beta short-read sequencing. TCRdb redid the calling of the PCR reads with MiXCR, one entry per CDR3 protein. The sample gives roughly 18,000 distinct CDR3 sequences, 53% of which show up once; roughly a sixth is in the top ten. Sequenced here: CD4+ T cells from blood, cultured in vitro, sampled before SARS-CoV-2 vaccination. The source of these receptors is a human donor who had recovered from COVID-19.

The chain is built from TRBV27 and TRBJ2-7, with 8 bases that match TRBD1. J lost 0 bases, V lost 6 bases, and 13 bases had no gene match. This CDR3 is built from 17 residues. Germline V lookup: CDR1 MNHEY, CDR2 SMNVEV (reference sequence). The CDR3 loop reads CASRKSPQGAYSYEQYF. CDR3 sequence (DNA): TGTGCCAGCAGAAAATCCCCGCAGGGGGCCTACTCCTACGAGCAGTACTTC.

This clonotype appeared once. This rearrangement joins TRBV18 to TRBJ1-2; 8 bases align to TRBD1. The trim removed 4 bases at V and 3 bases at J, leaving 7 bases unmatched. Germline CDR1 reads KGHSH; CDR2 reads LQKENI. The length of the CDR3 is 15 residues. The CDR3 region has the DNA TGTGCCAGCTCACGCGCAGGGGGCGCTGACTATGGCTACACCTTC. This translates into CASSRAGGADYGYTF.

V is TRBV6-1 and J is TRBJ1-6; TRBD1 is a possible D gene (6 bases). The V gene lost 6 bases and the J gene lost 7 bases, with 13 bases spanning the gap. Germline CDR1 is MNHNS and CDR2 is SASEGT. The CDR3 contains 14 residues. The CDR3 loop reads CASRKPGENSPLHF. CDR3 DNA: TGTGCCAGCAGAAAACCAGGGGAGAATTCACCCCTCCACTTT.

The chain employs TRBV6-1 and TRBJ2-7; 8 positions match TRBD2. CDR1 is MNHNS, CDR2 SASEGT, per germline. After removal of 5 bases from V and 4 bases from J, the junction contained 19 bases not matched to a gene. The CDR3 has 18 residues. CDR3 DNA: TGTGCCAGCAGTACTGACACCCCTGCCGGGACTAGGAGGTACGAGCAGTACTTC. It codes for CASSTDTPAGTRRYEQYF.

The CDR3 DNA is TGTGCCAGCAGACGACAGGGTTGGGATTCACCCCTCCACTTT. The encoded protein is CASRRQGWDSPLHF. V gene TRBV12-3 or TRBV12-4 combines with J gene TRBJ1-6; TRBD1 aligns across 7 bases. Unmatched junction bases numbered 7, after V lost 6 bases and J lost 8 bases. CDR3 length: 14 residues.